This TCR beta chain originates from a study of early T cells in non-severe SARS-CoV-2 infection. The wider study: Sequenced bulk RNA came from whole blood that was unsorted, and chains were unpaired.

The germline V and J ends were trimmed by 0 bases and 2 bases, with 4 bases remaining between them. Germline assignment: CDR1 SGHTA and CDR2 FQGTGA. The CDR3 has 13 residues. TCRdb redid the calling of the 5' RACE reads with MiXCR, one entry per CDR3 protein. In the table there are around 28,000 distinct CDR3 sequences, 5.1% of which are singletons. Overall study findings and caveats: VDJdb matching, biased toward anti-spike CD8 responses, missed private and CD4 specificities.

A remark on this clonotype: The antigen remains undetermined.

The receptor was derived from an adult who was a healthcare worker with PCR-confirmed SARS-CoV-2 infection or an uninfected control (not recorded which). The V call is TRBV7-3, the J call TRBJ1-1; no clear D gene. The sample was whole blood. CDR3 sequence: CASSLTSNTEAFF. For the CDR3, the DNA is TGTGCCAGCAGCTTAACGTCCAACACTGAAGCTTTCTTT.